What follows are 31 T cell receptor beta chains derived from one specimen sequenced in a study of shared clonotypes between healthy human individuals. Generated by immunoSEQ multiplex PCR, the TCRdb table keeps only in-frame clones and is missing some. The data show hundreds of thousands of clones, about 96% seen once. Source material: naive CD4+ T cells sorted from blood. Described subset: CD45RA+ positively selected. These receptors were taken from a woman aged 25 to 39 in good health.

This chain uses TRBV19 with TRBJ2-7, with 12 nucleotides matching TRBD2. The V gene end was trimmed by 4 bases and the J gene end by 1 base; junction bases not matched to a gene: 11. The length of the CDR3 is 18 residues. The germline V gene has CDR1 LNHDA and CDR2 SQIVND (reference sequence). Here the CDR3 reads CASSTRTSGAAGSYEQYF. DNA of the CDR3: TGTGCCAGTAGTACACGGACTAGCGGGGCCGCTGGTTCCTACGAGCAGTACTTC. Complete variable domain (other parts from reference TRBV19 and TRBJ2-7): DGGITQSPKYLFRKEGQNVTLSCEQNLNHDAMYWYRQDPGQGLRLIYYSQIVNDFQKGDIAEGYSVSREKKESFPLTVTSAQKNPTAFYLCASSTRTSGAAGSYEQYFGPGTRLTVT.

This rearrangement joins TRBV27 to TRBJ2-1; 9 positions match TRBD2. The trim removed 3 bases at V and 8 bases at J, leaving 8 bases unmatched. CDR1 and CDR2 (germline): MNHEY, SMNVEV (reference sequence). The CDR3 is made up of 15 amino acids. This CDR3 reads CASSLLAGSLHEQFF. CDR3 nucleotide sequence: TGTGCCAGCAGTTTGCTAGCGGGATCCTTGCATGAGCAGTTCTTC.

V is TRBV7-9 and J is TRBJ2-7, with 10 bases fitting TRBD2. V lost 5 bases to trimming and J lost 3 bases; unmatched junction nucleotides: 7. CDR1 and CDR2 (germline): SEHNR, FQNEAQ (reference sequence). There are 15 residues in the CDR3. In DNA, the CDR3 is TGTGCCAGCAGCCCTCTAGCGGGAGCATACTACGAGCAGTACTTC. This codes for CASSPLAGAYYEQYF.

The V call is TRBV6-5, the J call TRBJ2-2, with D possibly matching TRBD1 (5 bases). Germline V gives CDR1 MNHEY, CDR2 SVGAGI. V lost 8 bases and J 3 bases, leaving 10 bases between the germline ends. The CDR3 loop spans 13 amino acids. CDR3 amino acids: CASGEQDTGELFF. In DNA form, the CDR3 reads TGTGCCAGCGGGGAACAGGACACCGGGGAGCTGTTTTTT.

In its sample, this clone was seen a few times. Other DNA sequences in the sample encode the same CDR3. The chain uses TRBV2 and TRBJ1-5; 8 bases are shared with TRBD1. V gave up 4 bases and J gave up 4 bases; unmatched junction bases: 0. This CDR3 spans 13 amino acids. The V gene's germline CDR1 is SNHLY and CDR2 FYNNEI. CDR3 sequence reads: CASSGTGNQPQHF. In DNA form, the CDR3 reads TGTGCCAGCAGTGGGACAGGGAATCAGCCCCAGCATTTT. The full variable domain, in which reference TRBV2 and TRBJ1-5 provide the parts outside the CDR3, is EPEVTQTPSHQVTQMGQEVILRCVPISNHLYFYWYRQILGQKVEFLVSFYNNEISEKSEIFDDQFSVERPDGSNFTLKIRSTKLEDSAMYFCASSGTGNQPQHFGDGTRLSIL.

The chain links TRBV5-1 to TRBJ2-7; 7 bases map to TRBD1. Looked up from germline, CDR1 is SGHRS and CDR2 is YFSETQ. The CDR3 covers 14 residues. J lost 4 bases, V lost 4 bases, and 8 bases had no gene match. Written as DNA, the CDR3 is TGCGCCAGCAGCCGCCGGGACAGCCGATACGAGCAGTACTTC. It specifies CASSRRDSRYEQYF.

The genes are TRBV6-4 and TRBJ1-1; TRBD1 is a possible D gene (6 bases). Per germline, CDR1 MRHNA and CDR2 SNTAGT. CDR3 length: 14 residues. Trimming cost V 7 bases and J 3 bases, with 15 bases left between them. CDR3 in DNA: TGTGCCAGCAACACAGGGCATGGGTACACTGAAGCTTTCTTT. Protein: CASNTGHGYTEAFF.

The chain links TRBV10-3 to TRBJ1-1, with 9 bases lining up with TRBD1. This CDR3 has 14 amino acids. The ends lost 7 bases at V and 1 base at J; junction bases unmatched: 4. From germline, CDR1 is ENHRY and CDR2 SYGVKD. The CDR3: CAINSQGANTEAFF. In DNA, the CDR3 is TGTGCCATCAACTCACAGGGGGCGAACACTGAAGCTTTCTTT.

The CDR3: CASSAPGRNYGYTF. CDR3 nucleotides: TGTGCCAGCAGTGCGCCGGGACGGAACTATGGCTACACCTTC. J is TRBJ1-2 and V is TRBV28; maybe TRBD1 (5 bases). Germline V gene data show CDR1 as MDHEN and CDR2 as SYDVKM. The V end lost 5 bases, the J end lost 2 bases, and 12 bases lay between the germline ends. The length of the CDR3 is 14 residues.

The chain combines TRBV27 with TRBJ1-1; 8 bases line up with TRBD1. CDR3 length: 14 residues. Germline V gives CDR1 MNHEY, CDR2 SMNVEV (reference sequence). The junction had 7 bases not matched to a gene; V was cut back by 6 bases and J by 4 bases. The DNA for the CDR3 is TGTGCCAGCAGGGACAGGGTGGGGAGCACTGAAGCTTTCTTT. Its protein product is CASRDRVGSTEAFF.

V and J are TRBV5-4 and TRBJ2-7, with 11 bases aligning to TRBD2. The CDR3 loop spans 17 amino acids. V lost 5 bases to trimming and J lost 0 bases; unmatched junction nucleotides: 10. Germline CDR1 reads SGHNT; CDR2 reads YYREEE (reference sequence). The CDR3 DNA reads TGTGCCAGCAGTAAAGGGGTAGCGGGAGGGATCTCCTACGAGCAGTACTTC. Its protein is CASSKGVAGGISYEQYF.

CDR3 protein: CASSSDKNTEAFF. Written as DNA, the CDR3 is TGCGCCAGCTCTTCGGACAAGAACACTGAAGCTTTCTTT. This chain links TRBV10-1 with TRBJ1-1; D is possibly TRBD1 (5 bases). V was trimmed by 8 bases and J by 1 base, leaving 11 bases between them. The CDR3 totals 13 residues. Germline CDR1 WNHNN, CDR2 SYGVQD (reference sequence).

The rearrangement uses TRBV5-4 and TRBJ2-1, with D perhaps matching TRBD2 (7 bases). The CDR3 contains 13 residues. V gave up 10 bases and J gave up 5 bases, with 16 bases separating them. The germline V gene encodes CDR1 SGHNT and CDR2 YYREEE (reference sequence). Written as DNA, the CDR3 is TGTGCCGGCGCGGGGGCGATCCACAATGAGCAGTTCTTC. It is translated as CAGAGAIHNEQFF.

The chain combines TRBV5-1 with TRBJ2-1, with TRBD2 as a possible D gene (6 bases). The CDR3 covers 16 residues. Trimming stripped 4 bases from V and 0 bases from J, with 14 bases between. Germline CDR1 reads SGHRS; CDR2 reads YFSETQ. The CDR3 DNA follows: TGCGCCAGCAGCCCGGTGGCTAGCGCCTCCTACAATGAGCAGTTCTTC. This codes for CASSPVASASYNEQFF.

The chain joins TRBV5-1 to TRBJ2-2, with D perhaps TRBD1 or TRBD2 (5 bases each). With 7 bases removed from V and 0 bases from J, the gap between germline ends came to 13 bases. The CDR3 has 15 residues. CDR1 is SGHRS, CDR2 YFSETQ, per germline. As DNA, the CDR3 is TGCGCCAGCGTCCCCGGGACCGCGAACACCGGGGAGCTGTTTTTT. Amino acids: CASVPGTANTGELFF.

The rearrangement joins TRBV19 to TRBJ1-5, with TRBD1 as a possible D gene (5 bases). With 8 bases removed from V and 3 bases from J, the gap between germline ends came to 14 bases. The CDR3 extends over 14 amino acids. Germline V lookup: CDR1 LNHDA, CDR2 SQIVND (reference sequence). CDR3 nucleotides: TGTGCCAGTCGCGTGGGGGTTAACAATCAGCCCCAGCATTTT. Residues: CASRVGVNNQPQHF.

This clone occurred once. DNA of the CDR3: TGTGCCAGCAGCCCAGGGCGGGCGGCGGGCGGGGAGCTGTTTTTT. Its protein product is CASSPGRAAGGELFF. The chain joins TRBV27 to TRBJ2-2; D possibly matches TRBD1 or TRBD2 (5 bases each). Germline V gene data show CDR1 as MNHEY and CDR2 as SMNVEV (reference sequence). This CDR3 comprises 15 residues. Trimming stripped 6 bases from V and 7 bases from J, with 18 bases between.

The chain is built from TRBV6-5 and TRBJ2-7; D is undetermined. Germline assignment: CDR1 MNHEY and CDR2 SVGAGI. This CDR3 region has 13 residues. Trimming shortened V by 2 bases and J by 6 bases, and 11 bases separated the two germline ends. In DNA, the CDR3 is TGTGCCAGCAGTTACGACATAGCTGCCGAGCAGTACTTC. Translation: CASSYDIAAEQYF.

The genes are TRBV6-5 and TRBJ1-1, with TRBD1 matching 9 bases. Germline-derived CDR1 and CDR2 are MNHEY and SVGAGI. After removal of 5 bases from V and 7 bases from J, the junction contained 11 bases not matched to a gene. This CDR3 comprises 15 residues. This CDR3 reads CASSHDRGYGGEAFF. In nucleotides, the CDR3 is TGTGCCAGCAGTCACGACAGGGGGTATGGGGGTGAAGCTTTCTTT.

The chain employs TRBV19 and TRBJ2-2; no firm D call. Germline assignment: CDR1 LNHDA and CDR2 SQIVND (reference sequence). The CDR3 is 17 amino acids. V gave up 3 bases and J gave up 0 bases, with 14 bases separating them. CDR3 coding DNA: TGTGCCAGTAGTATCCCTTTAGGCAGCTCGAACACCGGGGAGCTGTTTTTT. As protein: CASSIPLGSSNTGELFF.

This chain connects TRBV18 to TRBJ2-7; 7 bases are shared with TRBD2. CDR1 is KGHSH, CDR2 LQKENI, per germline. This CDR3 contains 17 residues. J gave up 6 bases and V 0 bases, and 14 bases lay outside the gene matches. CDR3 sequence: CASSPPRAWRESGEQYF. CDR3 DNA: TGTGCCAGCTCACCACCGAGGGCTTGGCGGGAGTCGGGCGAGCAGTACTTC.

The chain joins TRBV5-1 to TRBJ2-2, with 9 bases identical to TRBD2. V trimming: 2 bases; J trimming: 2 bases; junction bases outside the gene matches: 13. The CDR3 covers 19 residues. Germline CDR1 SGHRS, CDR2 YFSETQ. The CDR3 bases are TGCGCCAGCAGCTTTCCGGTAGGACTAGCGCAAAAAAACACCGGGGAGCTGTTTTTT. Residues: CASSFPVGLAQKNTGELFF.

The chain joins TRBV27 to TRBJ1-2; TRBD1 is a possible D gene (6 bases). The V and J ends lost 6 bases and 4 bases respectively, with 12 bases between them. Germline V gene lookup returns CDR1 MNHEY and CDR2 SMNVEV (reference sequence). This CDR3 spans 13 amino acids. The CDR3 protein is CASSQGPGYGYTF. CDR3 DNA: TGTGCCAGCAGCCAGGGGCCGGGCTATGGCTACACCTTC.

This chain links TRBV5-1 with TRBJ2-1; TRBD1 might be the D (5 bases). The CDR3 is 14 residues long. V was clipped by 2 bases and J by 0 bases, with 6 bases between them. The V gene's germline CDR1 is SGHRS and CDR2 YFSETQ. Here the CDR3 reads CASSFQGSYNEQFF. CDR3 in DNA: TGCGCCAGCAGCTTCCAGGGCTCCTACAATGAGCAGTTCTTC.

The chain carries TRBV5-5 and TRBJ2-5, with 7 bases that match TRBD2. Germline lookup yields CDR1 SGHKS and CDR2 YYEKEE (reference sequence). The CDR3 length is 14 residues. The J segment lost 5 bases and the V segment lost 1 base, leaving 5 bases of the junction unmatched. The CDR3 reads CASSLLAGVETQYF. CDR3 nucleotides: TGTGCCAGCAGCTTGTTGGCGGGAGTTGAGACCCAGTACTTC.

This chain joins TRBV11-2 and TRBJ2-5; 7 bases are a match to TRBD2. The CDR3 is 14 residues long. The germline gives CDR1 SGHAT, CDR2 FQNNGV. Unmatched junction bases numbered 6, after V lost 3 bases and J lost 5 bases. The CDR3 DNA follows: TGTGCCAGCAGCTTGCGACTAGCCGCGGAGACCCAGTACTTC. This translates into CASSLRLAAETQYF.

The CDR3 DNA reads TGCGCCAGCAGCCAAGGACCCCTACTAGCGACCCTAAGAACCAAAAACATTCAGTACTTC. Its translation is CASSQGPLLATLRTKNIQYF. The V call is TRBV4-1, the J call TRBJ2-4; 7 nucleotides agree with TRBD2. Germline trimming cut 1 base from V and 2 bases from J; bases unmatched to any gene: 17. CDR3 length: 20 amino acids. Germline loops: CDR1 MGHRA, CDR2 YSYEKL.

This chain connects TRBV28 to TRBJ2-7; 9 nucleotides align to TRBD2. Trimming took 8 bases from V and 6 from J; bases not matched to a gene: 14. Germline CDR1 reads MDHEN; CDR2 reads SYDVKM. This CDR3 comprises 15 residues. CDR3 loop: CASLRAGGPRGEQYF. CDR3 nucleotides: TGTGCCAGCCTCAGGGCGGGAGGGCCGCGGGGCGAGCAGTACTTC.

The chain joins TRBV15 to TRBJ2-7; D is possibly TRBD1 (6 bases). V was pared by 0 bases and J by 1 base, with 19 bases between. The CDR3 runs to 18 residues. Germline CDR1 reads LNHNV; CDR2 reads YYDKDF (reference sequence). CDR3 region: CATSRDHGGRPSSYEQYF. The CDR3, as DNA: TGTGCCACCAGCAGAGATCATGGGGGCAGGCCATCATCCTACGAGCAGTACTTC.

The rearrangement joins TRBV6-1 to TRBJ2-5, with a weak D call TRBD2 (5 bases). Germline CDR1 and CDR2: MNHNS and SASEGT. The V end lost 1 base, the J end lost 4 bases, and 13 bases lay between the germline ends. The CDR3 covers 15 residues. The CDR3 bases are TGTGCCAGCAGTGAAGGTTGGCTAGCTCGAGAGACCCAGTACTTC. Its translation is CASSEGWLARETQYF.

The chain couples TRBV6-5 to TRBJ2-1; D possibly corresponds to TRBD2 (6 bases). Germline V gene lookup returns CDR1 MNHEY and CDR2 SVGAGI. V was clipped by 7 bases and J by 6 bases, with 13 bases between them. This CDR3 has 13 amino acids. CDR3 in DNA: TGTGCCAGCAATAGAGCGGGTCTCAATGAGCAGTTCTTC. Its protein is CASNRAGLNEQFF.